The 27 T cell receptor beta chains below all came from one sample that was sequenced in a study of T cell responses to AZD1222 COVID-19 vaccine. Some clones are missing from TCRdb's copy, which holds only in-frame ones; the method was immunoSEQ multiplex PCR. Of 140,000 to 150,000 clones listed, roughly nine tenths are singletons. The material sequenced was peripheral blood, taken on day 0 of AZD1222 vaccination. Receptor source: an adult in good health.

This clone appeared once. CDR3 region: CAISDPPTGELFF. DNA for the CDR3: TGTGCCATCAGTGACCCCCCCACCGGGGAGCTGTTTTTT. The chain uses TRBV10-3 and TRBJ2-2, with D uncertain. V shed 3 bases and J shed 4 bases, with 6 bases lying between them. The germline V gene has CDR1 ENHRY and CDR2 SYGVKD. CDR3 size: 13 residues.

The chain has TRBV29-1 and TRBJ1-4; D is unclear. CDR3 length: 14 residues. Trimming shortened V by 6 bases and J by 7 bases, and 18 bases separated the two germline ends. Germline lookup yields CDR1 SQVTM and CDR2 ANQGSEA. The CDR3 here is CSVAVAGVGEKLFF. In DNA, the CDR3 is TGCAGCGTCGCAGTTGCCGGGGTGGGTGAAAAACTGTTTTTT.

J is TRBJ1-1 and V is TRBV6-2 or TRBV6-3; TRBD1 might be the D (5 bases). V shed 1 base and J shed 4 bases, with 7 bases lying between them. Germline CDR1 reads MNHEY; CDR2 reads SVGEGT. The length of the CDR3 is 13 residues. CDR3 sequence reads: CASSYWGSTEAFF. CDR3 sequence (DNA): TGTGCCAGCAGTTACTGGGGGAGCACTGAAGCTTTCTTT.

This clone was seen only a few times. The chain combines TRBV5-6 with TRBJ2-7; 9 positions match TRBD1. The CDR3 spans 15 residues. The V segment lost 4 bases and the J segment 5 bases; nucleotides outside the gene matches: 10. Germline CDR1 reads SGHDT; CDR2 reads YYEEEE. This CDR3 reads CASSLFRDRDHEQYF. As DNA, the CDR3 is TGTGCCAGCAGCCTCTTCCGGGACAGGGACCACGAGCAGTACTTC.

The chain recombines TRBV7-9 with TRBJ2-7; no reliable D call. V was clipped by 4 bases and J by 1 base, with 8 bases between them. From germline, CDR1 is SEHNR and CDR2 FQNEAQ (reference sequence). The CDR3 extends over 13 amino acids. CDR3: CASSSPGSYEQYF. The CDR3 DNA is TGTGCCAGCAGCTCCCCTGGGTCCTACGAGCAGTACTTC.

The chain uses TRBV19 and TRBJ1-1, with D possibly being TRBD1 (6 bases). Germline V gene lookup returns CDR1 LNHDA and CDR2 SQIVND (reference sequence). This CDR3 has 15 amino acids. V was cut by 4 bases and J by 1 base, with 13 bases left in between. As DNA, the CDR3 is TGTGCCAGTAGTACCACAGGGAGGAGGAACACTGAAGCTTTCTTT. Protein product: CASSTTGRRNTEAFF. Using reference TRBV19 and TRBJ1-1 for the parts outside the CDR3, the full variable domain is DGGITQSPKYLFRKEGQNVTLSCEQNLNHDAMYWYRQDPGQGLRLIYYSQIVNDFQKGDIAEGYSVSREKKESFPLTVTSAQKNPTAFYLCASSTTGRRNTEAFFGQGTRLTVV.

This chain connects TRBV11-3 to TRBJ2-2; weak D call: TRBD2 (5 bases). The CDR3 consists of 16 residues. Between the trimmed V and J ends, which lost 5 bases and 4 bases, there was a span of 17 bases. Per germline, CDR1 SGHNT and CDR2 YENEEA. DNA of the CDR3: TGTGCCAGCAGCCCCCGGGCAGCCCGGGGCACCGGGGAGCTGTTTTTT. Its protein is CASSPRAARGTGELFF.

This chain links TRBV28 with TRBJ1-1; tentative D call: TRBD1 (6 bases). The CDR3 length is 17 residues. V was cut by 6 bases and J by 5 bases, with 25 bases left in between. In germline, CDR1 is MDHEN, CDR2 SYDVKM. CDR3 sequence: CASSARTAVQGGTEAFF. The CDR3, as DNA: TGTGCCAGCAGCGCCCGGACAGCTGTCCAGGGCGGGACTGAAGCTTTCTTT.

The V and J genes are TRBV14 and TRBJ2-7; D ambiguous. There are 13 residues in the CDR3. Germline CDR1 reads SGHDN; CDR2 reads FVKESK. The V end lost 0 bases, the J end lost 3 bases, and 6 bases lay between the germline ends. The DNA for the CDR3 is TGTGCCAGCAGCCAAGATCACAGCTACGAGCAGTACTTC. It is translated as CASSQDHSYEQYF.

The chain recombines TRBV28 with TRBJ2-3, with TRBD2 as a possible D gene (5 bases). The germline gives CDR1 MDHEN, CDR2 SYDVKM. This CDR3 is built from 12 residues. V dropped 3 bases and J dropped 12 bases, with 13 bases sitting between them. CDR3 in DNA: TGTGCCAGCAGTTTTAGTGTCGGGGATCAGTATTTT. This sequence encodes CASSFSVGDQYF.

Here the CDR3 DNA reads TGTGCCAGCAGCCGCCGGGACAGGGGGCACATAGGCTATGGCTACACCTTC. Its translation is CASSRRDRGHIGYGYTF. The chain carries TRBV7-8 and TRBJ1-2; 12 nucleotides align to TRBD1. V was clipped by 5 bases and J by 4 bases; unmatched bases: 11. The CDR3 covers 17 residues. The germline V gene has CDR1 SGHVS and CDR2 FQNEAQ.

V and J are TRBV29-1 and TRBJ2-6; tentative D call: TRBD1 (6 bases). The CDR3 runs 14 residues. Per the germline V gene, CDR1 is SQVTM and CDR2 is ANQGSEA. Trimming left V 6 bases short and J 0 bases short, with 9 bases between. The CDR3 is CSVLRGSGANVLTF. The CDR3 DNA sequence: TGCAGCGTCCTCAGGGGCTCTGGGGCCAACGTCCTGACTTTC. Drawing the rest from reference TRBV29-1 and TRBJ2-6, the complete variable domain is SAVISQKPSRDICQRGTSLTIQCQVDSQVTMMFWYRQQPGQSLTLIATANQGSEATYESGFVIDKFPISRPNLTFSTLTVSNMSPEDSSIYLCSVLRGSGANVLTFGAGSRLTVL.

V usage is TRBV7-6 and J usage is TRBJ2-6; TRBD2 agrees at 7 bases. The V and J ends lost 5 bases and 0 bases, in that order; junction bases with no gene match: 7. CDR1 and CDR2 from the germline V gene are SGHVS and FNYEAQ. This CDR3 has 17 amino acids. The CDR3 here is CASSLLAAISGANVLTF. CDR3 nucleotide sequence: TGTGCCAGCAGCCTCCTAGCGGCGATCTCTGGGGCCAACGTCCTGACTTTC.

This clone was seen a handful of times. V and J are TRBV7-2 and TRBJ2-5, with no clear D. Germline CDR1 and CDR2: SGHTA and FQGNSA. CDR3 length equals 13 residues. Trimming removed 3 bases at V and 6 bases at J, with 11 bases between. The CDR3 DNA is TGTGCCAGCAGCTTCACTCCCGATCAGACCCAGTACTTC. Translating it yields CASSFTPDQTQYF.

This rearrangement joins TRBV27 to TRBJ2-1, with 7 positions matching TRBD2. V lost 8 bases and J lost 9; bases outside the gene matches: 22. Per germline, CDR1 MNHEY and CDR2 SMNVEV (reference sequence). This CDR3 spans 17 amino acids. In DNA, the CDR3 is TGTGCCAGCCGAACTTACACTAGCGAGAGGCGGACCCGTGAGCAGTTCTTC. The encoded protein is CASRTYTSERRTREQFF.

The chain is built from TRBV6-2 or TRBV6-3 and TRBJ1-1; D possibly corresponds to TRBD1 (6 bases). This CDR3 spans 13 amino acids. Between the trimmed V and J ends, which lost 2 bases and 11 bases, there was a span of 15 bases. Germline values: CDR1 MNHEY, CDR2 SVGEGT. Here the CDR3 reads CASSYALAGVAFF. The CDR3, as DNA: TGTGCCAGCAGTTACGCCCTGGCAGGGGTGGCTTTCTTT.

The gene calls are TRBV6-2 or TRBV6-3 and TRBJ1-5; D is undetermined. Between the trimmed V and J ends, which lost 3 bases and 3 bases, there was a span of 6 bases. CDR1 is MNHEY and CDR2 is SVGEGT in the germline V gene. The CDR3 runs to 13 residues. The CDR3 loop is CASSYSPNQPQHF. The CDR3 DNA follows: TGTGCCAGCAGTTATTCCCCCAATCAGCCCCAGCATTTT.

This rearrangement joins TRBV7-2 to TRBJ2-7, with TRBD2 identical over 9 bases. The CDR3 consists of 13 residues. The germline CDR1 and CDR2 sequences are SGHTA and FQGNSA. J lost 7 bases, V lost 6 bases, and 7 bases had no gene match. CDR3 nucleotides: TGTGCCAGCAGGTCAGCGGCGGGAGGGGAGCAGTACTTC. It codes for CASRSAAGGEQYF.

The chain combines TRBV3-1 (or the pseudogene TRBV3-2) with TRBJ1-2; D not certain. This CDR3 has 16 residues. Trimming stripped 3 bases from V and 3 bases from J, with 17 bases between. Germline values: CDR1 LGHDT, CDR2 YNNKEL (reference sequence). The CDR3 region is CASSQIDGPPHYGYTF. As DNA, the CDR3 is TGTGCCAGCAGCCAGATCGATGGCCCCCCTCACTATGGCTACACCTTC.

The rearrangement joins TRBV28 to TRBJ2-5; TRBD1 matches 9 bases. Per the germline V gene, CDR1 is MDHEN and CDR2 is SYDVKM. The CDR3 is 15 amino acids. The junction had 9 bases not matched to a gene; V was cut back by 4 bases and J by 6 bases. The CDR3 reads CASSSDRGGMKTQYF. The CDR3 DNA is TGTGCCAGCAGTTCCGACAGGGGGGGAATGAAGACCCAGTACTTC.

This chain uses TRBV19 with TRBJ2-1, with TRBD2 matching over 10 bases. The CDR3 runs to 16 residues. Germline V gives CDR1 LNHDA, CDR2 SQIVND (reference sequence). V shed 5 bases and J 3 bases; nucleotides not matched to a gene: 7. CDR3 sequence (DNA): TGTGCCAGTAGTTCCCGACTAGCGGGTAACTACAATGAGCAGTTCTTC. It translates to CASSSRLAGNYNEQFF.

V gene TRBV7-8 combines with J gene TRBJ2-7; D is uncertain. In germline, CDR1 is SGHVS, CDR2 FQNEAQ. The CDR3 runs to 13 residues. V was pared by 1 base and J by 5 bases, with 9 bases between. The CDR3 protein is CASSLGFRDEQYF. Written as DNA, the CDR3 is TGTGCCAGCAGCTTAGGGTTTCGCGACGAGCAGTACTTC.

This chain connects TRBV5-1 to TRBJ2-2; 10 bases map to TRBD2. Germline V CDR1 and CDR2: SGHRS, YFSETQ. With 9 bases clipped from V and 5 bases from J, the junction kept 10 bases outside the gene matches. This CDR3 comprises 15 residues. The CDR3 reads CATNLELAGTGELFF. The CDR3 region has the DNA TGCGCCACCAACCTCGAACTAGCGGGAACCGGGGAGCTGTTTTTT.

The chain recombines TRBV7-2 with TRBJ2-7; D unresolved. The CDR3 runs 15 residues. Per the germline V gene, CDR1 is SGHTA and CDR2 is FQGNSA. The V end lost 0 bases, the J end lost 0 bases, and 9 bases lay between the germline ends. CDR3 bases: TGTGCCAGCAGCTTAGCAGCGTCCAGCTCCTACGAGCAGTACTTC. It translates to CASSLAASSSYEQYF.

The V and J genes are TRBV5-1 and TRBJ2-1; D unresolved. The germline V gene encodes CDR1 SGHRS and CDR2 YFSETQ. The V end was cut by 4 bases, the J end by 7 bases, with 15 bases between. The CDR3 spans 14 residues. The CDR3 loop reads CASSAQNFKNEQFF. The DNA of the CDR3 is TGCGCCAGCAGCGCGCAGAACTTTAAGAATGAGCAGTTCTTC.

This CDR3 reads CAWSLGRDNEQFF. The CDR3, as DNA: TGTGCCTGGAGTCTCGGCCGGGACAATGAGCAGTTCTTC. This chain connects TRBV30 to TRBJ2-1; D gene ambiguous. Deletions cut 2 bases from V and 5 bases from J, with 10 bases between. Germline V CDR1 and CDR2: GTSNPN, SVGIG (reference sequence). The CDR3 loop spans 13 amino acids. The entire variable domain, with the rest obtained from reference TRBV30 and TRBJ2-1, is as follows: SQTIHQWPATLVQPVGSPLSLECTVEGTSNPNLYWYRQAAGRGLQLLFYSVGIGQISSEVPQNLSASRPQDRQFILSSKKLLLSDSGFYLCAWSLGRDNEQFFGPGTRLTVL.

This clone was observed a handful of times. The V gene is TRBV29-1, the J gene TRBJ1-1; TRBD1 is a possible D gene (6 bases). This CDR3 is 15 amino acids long. V lost 0 bases and J 1 base, leaving 12 bases between the germline ends. Germline values: CDR1 SQVTM, CDR2 ANQGSEA. CDR3 nucleotides: TGCAGCGTTGAAGATCGGGGGGCCGGGAACACTGAAGCTTTCTTT. Encoded protein: CSVEDRGAGNTEAFF.